The source of this T cell receptor (beta chain) is a study of T-cell reconstitution after alpha-beta-depleted transplantation in children (dated by TCRdb to about 2016). Background on the whole study: The study quantitatively tracked T-cell immune reconstitution after TCRalphabeta/CD19-depleted allogeneic hematopoietic cell transplantation in children using TCR repertoire profiling. Paper-wide results and their limitations: Apparently early alphabetaT-cell count recovery about two months after transplant reportedly relied on only several hundred rapidly expanded clones derived from non-depleted graft cells. The high TCRbeta diversity at day 60 in some patients was ascribed to recipient T cells and intrathymic progenitors that had survived conditioning. Over the following months the frequencies of hyperexpanded clones went down, and after one year T-cell counts and TCRbeta diversity were mostly credited to newly produced T cells.

A remark on this clonotype: What this receptor recognizes is not known. No base qualities exist here, and no much larger clone lies one base off it.

Including cysteine and phenylalanine, the CDR3 has 15 amino acids. Only the CDR3 region is kept as DNA, spanning 45 bases read in frame from base 1. The CDR1 and CDR2 encoded by the germline V gene are SGHRS and YFSETQ. Trimming at the junction amounts to 0 bases on V and 6 bases on J, and the germline ends lie 13 bases apart. Library creation used PCR. TCRdb names Illumina HiSeq 2500 as the instrument used. TCR library preparation used molecular barcoding, with unique molecular identifiers applied to normalize quantification of the TCRbeta repertoire. In-frame beta chains were kept once TCRdb had trimmed the public reads at Q25 with fastp and called clones with MiXCR. Identical CDR3 proteins give one entry, which carries the most common genes and DNA. The sample yields approximately 500,000 distinct CDR3 sequences; around 27% were counted once. The ten largest clones capture approximately 33% of the sample.

The treatment or condition tag for this specimen amounts to: allogeneic hematopoietic cell transplantation with graft depleted of TCRalphabeta T cells and CD19 B cells. TCRalphabeta/CD19-depleted allogeneic hematopoietic cell grafts were given to the transplant recipients, all of whom were children. The chain joins TRBV5-1 to TRBJ1-5, and perhaps TRBD1 as D gene, on 6 matching bases. The sequence came from a boy younger than two with Wiskott-Aldrich syndrome, due to receive a stem cell transplant. Specimen: PBMCs, collected before TCRalphabeta/CD19-depleted stem cell transplant. The CDR3 protein is CASSLDTGLGQPQHF. At the DNA level, the sequence is TGCGCCAGCAGCTTGGACACAGGGCTCGGTCAGCCCCAGCATTTT.